The TCR beta chain described here comes from a study of blood T cell repertoires in COVID-19. TCRdb's copy holds only in-frame clones and misses some; the assay was immunoSEQ multiplex PCR. The data show 200,000 to 250,000 clones, 82% seen once. The CDR3 contains 16 residues. V shed 4 bases and J 2 bases; nucleotides not matched to a gene: 9. The V gene's germline CDR1 is SGHNT and CDR2 YENEEA. This chain joins TRBV11-3 and TRBJ2-5; 8 bases fit TRBD1. The receptor's source is a woman older than 75 with COVID-19, enrolled during active disease. Source material: peripheral blood. CDR3 in amino acids: CASSSRSDRGQETQYF. In DNA, the CDR3 is TGTGCCAGCAGCTCACGAAGTGACAGGGGTCAAGAGACCCAGTACTTC.